This T cell receptor (beta chain) was identified during a study of metastatic and nonmetastatic thyroid tumors. Prior to thyroid surgery, none of the patients had received any treatment. TCRdb re-clonotyped the PCR reads via MiXCR. This sample yields about 24,000 clones, of which 22% are seen a single time; 6% to 9.5% belongs to the top ten. In its sample, this clone ranks as medium-sized. The sequencing sample was made of blood. The receptor comes from a female donor with papillary thyroid cancer or a benign thyroid nodule (not recorded which). Some clones in this sample may be carry-over from other donors' samples.

CDR3 bases: TGTGCCAGCAGTATGGCTAGCGGGGGGCCACAGAGCTCCTACAATGAGCAGTTCTTC. It translates to CASSMASGGPQSSYNEQFF. The chain uses TRBV6-6 and TRBJ2-1; 11 nucleotides match TRBD2. Germline V gene sequence: CDR1 MNHNY, CDR2 SVGAGI (reference sequence). V was pared by 5 bases and J by 0 bases, with 12 bases of the junction left unmatched. The CDR3 has 19 amino acids.